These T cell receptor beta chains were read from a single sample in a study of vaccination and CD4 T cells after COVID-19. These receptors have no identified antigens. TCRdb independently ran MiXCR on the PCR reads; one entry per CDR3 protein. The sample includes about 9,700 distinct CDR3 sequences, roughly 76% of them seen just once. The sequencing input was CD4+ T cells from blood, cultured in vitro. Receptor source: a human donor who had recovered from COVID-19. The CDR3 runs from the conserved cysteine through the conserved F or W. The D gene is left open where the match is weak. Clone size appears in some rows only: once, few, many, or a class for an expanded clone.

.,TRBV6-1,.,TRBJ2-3,TGTGCCAGCAGAGACGGAGATACGCAGTATTTT,CASRDGDTQYF
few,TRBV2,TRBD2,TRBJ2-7,TGTGCCAACCGAGTCAGCGGGAGCACCTACGAGCAGTACTTC,CANRVSGSTYEQYF
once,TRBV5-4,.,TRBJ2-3,TGTGCCAGCAGCTTGGCCCCCACGGGAGACCAGGGAGATACGCAGTATTTT,CASSLAPTGDQGDTQYF
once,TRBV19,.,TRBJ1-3,TGTGCCAGTAGGGCAGGAGCTGGAAACACCATATATTTT,CASRAGAGNTIYF
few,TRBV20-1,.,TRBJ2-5,TGCAGTGCTAGAGAGGGGCAGAAAGAGACCCAGTACTTC,CSAREGQKETQYF
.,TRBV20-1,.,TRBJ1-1,TGCAGTGCTAGAGACCGCCGGGGGCCCACTGAAGCTTTCTTT,CSARDRRGPTEAFF
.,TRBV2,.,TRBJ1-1,TGTGCCAGCAGTGAATTGGGACTCCCCACGACTGAAGCTTTCTTT,CASSELGLPTTEAFF
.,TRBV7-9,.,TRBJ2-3,TGTGCCAGCAGTTACTACGGGGGCGGGAGCTCAGATACGCAGTATTTT,CASSYYGGGSSDTQYF
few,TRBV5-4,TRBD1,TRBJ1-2,TGTGCCAGCAGCTTGGACAGGGGGAGGGATGGCTACACCTTC,CASSLDRGRDGYTF
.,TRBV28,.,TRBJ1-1,TGTGCCAGCAGCTCTATAGGACAGATGAACACTGAAGCTTTCTTT,CASSSIGQMNTEAFF
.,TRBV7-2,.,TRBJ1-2,TGTGCCAGCAGCTTAGCCCGGATGAGTAACTATGGCTACACCTTC,CASSLARMSNYGYTF
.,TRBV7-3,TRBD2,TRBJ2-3,TGTGCCAGCAGCTTACTAGCGGGAGGGCTCCATTTT,CASSLLAGGLHF